Presented here are 17 T cell receptor beta chains from one specimen sequenced in a study of identical twins (dated by TCRdb to about 2016). The library was built by means of 5' RACE. Sequencing relied on an Illumina HiSeq 2000. The public reads were run again by TCRdb, first through fastp at Q25 and then through MiXCR, and only productive beta chains were kept. Each entry is one CDR3 protein sequence, shown with its most common DNA and genes. The sample table shows hundreds of thousands of distinct CDR3 sequences, and more than 13% are seen once. The ten most abundant clones make up 8.5% to 10% of the sample. The sequencing input was memory (CD45RO+) T cells sorted from blood. According to the study, the label for this sample's cell subset or site signals: CD45RO+ enriched T cells. These receptors all come from a woman between 18 and 30 years old in good health.

There are a few counts of this clonotype. The chain recombines TRBV5-1 with TRBJ1-1; possibly TRBD1 for D (6 bases). Germline lookup yields CDR1 SGHRS and CDR2 YFSETQ. V lost 7 bases to trimming and J lost 1 base, with 14 bases between them. The CDR3 loop spans 14 amino acids. CDR3 residues: CASGPGDKNTEAFF. In DNA, the CDR3 is TGCGCCAGCGGCCCGGGGGACAAGAACACTGAAGCTTTCTTT.

The chain links TRBV12-3 or TRBV12-4 to TRBJ1-1; D may be TRBD1 (5 bases). V shed 3 bases and J shed 3 bases, with 11 bases lying between them. The CDR3 extends over 14 amino acids. This chain's CDR3 is CASSFTTAHTEAFF. The CDR3 bases are TGTGCCAGCAGTTTCACGACAGCCCACACTGAAGCTTTCTTT.

The V call is TRBV7-9, the J call TRBJ2-2, with D unclear. Germline V lookup: CDR1 SEHNR, CDR2 FQNEAQ (reference sequence). Trimming took 1 base from V and 8 from J, leaving 8 bases between them. The CDR3 loop spans 13 amino acids. CDR3 DNA: TGTGCCAGCAGCTTAGATGGCTCAGGGGAGCTGTTTTTT. Translated, it gives CASSLDGSGELFF.

The V call is TRBV20-1, the J call TRBJ2-7; the D gene is possibly TRBD2 (5 bases). Per the germline V gene, CDR1 is DFQATT and CDR2 is SNEGSKA (reference sequence). There are 11 residues in the CDR3. V was pared by 6 bases and J by 5 bases, with 11 bases between. CDR3 sequence reads: CSAPRADEQYF. The CDR3, as DNA: TGCAGTGCACCGAGGGCAGACGAGCAGTACTTC.

The chain is built from TRBV5-4 and TRBJ2-3, with a tentative D call TRBD1 (6 bases). Deletions cut 0 bases from V and 1 base from J, with 12 bases between. CDR1 is SGHNT, CDR2 YYREEE, per germline (reference sequence). This CDR3 is 16 amino acids long. The CDR3: CASSLGDTPGTDTQYF. The CDR3 bases are TGTGCCAGCAGCTTGGGGGACACTCCGGGCACAGATACGCAGTATTTT.

This clonotype appeared a few times. This chain uses TRBV5-1 with TRBJ1-1; TRBD1 agrees at 8 bases. The V gene end was trimmed by 0 bases and the J gene end by 6 bases; junction bases not matched to a gene: 13. CDR1 SGHRS and CDR2 YFSETQ come from the germline V gene. This CDR3 is 17 amino acids long. CDR3 nucleotides: TGCGCCAGCAGCTTGGGGACAGGGTTTGAGGTGGATCCTGAAGCTTTCTTT. As protein: CASSLGTGFEVDPEAFF.

This chain joins TRBV11-2 and TRBJ2-1, with no clear D. CDR3 length equals 14 residues. V gave up 0 bases and J gave up 5 bases, with 8 bases separating them. CDR1 is SGHAT, CDR2 FQNNGV, per germline. The CDR3 loop is CASSLDWSDNEQFF. The CDR3 DNA reads as TGTGCCAGCAGCTTAGATTGGTCAGACAATGAGCAGTTCTTC.

This clonotype has only a few counts. The gene calls are TRBV2 and TRBJ2-6; D is unresolved. Trimming took off 6 bases at V and 0 bases at J, with 6 bases between the two ends. Germline CDR1 reads SNHLY; CDR2 reads FYNNEI. The CDR3 has 14 amino acids. DNA for the CDR3: TGTGCCAGCAGAACAGCCTCTGGGGCCAACGTCCTGACTTTC. Its translation: CASRTASGANVLTF.

The chain couples TRBV18 to TRBJ2-2; D not certain. This CDR3 has 14 amino acids. V lost 3 bases, J lost 4 bases, and 9 bases lay in between. Germline V gene lookup returns CDR1 KGHSH and CDR2 LQKENI. The DNA of the CDR3 is TGTGCCAGCTCACCCGAGACGACCACCGGGGAGCTGTTTTTT. This translates into CASSPETTTGELFF.

The chain combines TRBV7-6 with TRBJ2-6, with D uncertain. Trimming pared 5 bases from V and 0 bases from J, leaving 8 bases between. CDR3 length: 15 amino acids. The germline CDR1 and CDR2 sequences are SGHVS and FNYEAQ. This chain's CDR3 is CASSMVNSGANVLTF. The CDR3 DNA follows: TGTGCCAGCAGCATGGTAAACTCTGGGGCCAACGTCCTGACTTTC.

This clonotype has more than one count but fewer than ten. CDR3 loop: CSARDQGRGRVDYGYTF. The CDR3, as DNA: TGCAGTGCTAGAGATCAGGGCAGGGGAAGAGTGGACTATGGCTACACCTTC. The rearrangement joins TRBV20-1 to TRBJ1-2; a weak D match, TRBD1 (6 bases). Germline V gives CDR1 DFQATT, CDR2 SNEGSKA (reference sequence). The CDR3 totals 17 residues. V shed 0 bases and J shed 3 bases, with 20 bases lying between them.

The chain is built from TRBV20-1 and TRBJ2-7; the D is unclear. The germline CDR1 and CDR2 sequences are DFQATT and SNEGSKA (reference sequence). The CDR3 loop spans 15 amino acids. V gave up 5 bases and J gave up 1 base, with 18 bases separating them. The CDR3 nucleotides read TGCAGTGCTTCCCCAACTGAGATAATATCCTACGAGCAGTACTTC. It yields the protein CSASPTEIISYEQYF.

The chain has TRBV20-1 and TRBJ2-7; unclear D gene. The CDR3 runs to 10 residues. The germline CDR1 and CDR2 sequences are DFQATT and SNEGSKA (reference sequence). The germline V and J ends were trimmed by 5 bases and 6 bases, with 8 bases remaining between them. The CDR3, as DNA: TGCAGTGCTTCTGCCCGCGAGCAGTACTTC. Translated, it gives CSASAREQYF.

As DNA, the CDR3 is TGTGCCAGCAGTTATGGCCCCTACGAGCAGTACTTC. Translated: CASSYGPYEQYF. The chain is built from TRBV6-6 and TRBJ2-7; D remains ambiguous. This CDR3 has 12 residues. Per the germline V gene, CDR1 is MNHNY and CDR2 is SVGAGI (reference sequence). The V gene lost 3 bases and the J gene lost 2 bases, with 5 bases spanning the gap.

At least ten counts were recorded for this clonotype. The chain has TRBV20-1 and TRBJ2-7; D might be TRBD1 (5 bases). Germline CDR1 is DFQATT and CDR2 is SNEGSKA (reference sequence). The CDR3 sequence is 12 residues long. Deletions cut 4 bases from V and 0 bases from J, with 7 bases between. The CDR3 sequence: CSAKTVSYEQYF. DNA of the CDR3: TGCAGTGCTAAGACAGTCTCCTACGAGCAGTACTTC.

This chain joins TRBV28 and TRBJ2-2; TRBD2 might be the D (6 bases). Trimming stripped 7 bases from V and 4 bases from J, with 25 bases between. This CDR3 spans 18 amino acids. Germline values: CDR1 MDHEN, CDR2 SYDVKM. The DNA for the CDR3 is TGTGCCAGCATTTCAGGCGGGTTTAGCGGCCTGGGCACCGGGGAGCTGTTTTTT. Protein sequence: CASISGGFSGLGTGELFF.

This clonotype was counted ten times or more. This chain uses TRBV20-1 with TRBJ1-2, with TRBD1 as a possible D gene (5 bases). Trimming pared 4 bases from V and 3 bases from J, leaving 12 bases between. Germline CDR1 DFQATT, CDR2 SNEGSKA (reference sequence). The CDR3 loop spans 13 amino acids. CDR3 region: CSAKQAPDYGYTF. CDR3 bases: TGCAGTGCTAAACAGGCCCCTGACTATGGCTACACCTTC.